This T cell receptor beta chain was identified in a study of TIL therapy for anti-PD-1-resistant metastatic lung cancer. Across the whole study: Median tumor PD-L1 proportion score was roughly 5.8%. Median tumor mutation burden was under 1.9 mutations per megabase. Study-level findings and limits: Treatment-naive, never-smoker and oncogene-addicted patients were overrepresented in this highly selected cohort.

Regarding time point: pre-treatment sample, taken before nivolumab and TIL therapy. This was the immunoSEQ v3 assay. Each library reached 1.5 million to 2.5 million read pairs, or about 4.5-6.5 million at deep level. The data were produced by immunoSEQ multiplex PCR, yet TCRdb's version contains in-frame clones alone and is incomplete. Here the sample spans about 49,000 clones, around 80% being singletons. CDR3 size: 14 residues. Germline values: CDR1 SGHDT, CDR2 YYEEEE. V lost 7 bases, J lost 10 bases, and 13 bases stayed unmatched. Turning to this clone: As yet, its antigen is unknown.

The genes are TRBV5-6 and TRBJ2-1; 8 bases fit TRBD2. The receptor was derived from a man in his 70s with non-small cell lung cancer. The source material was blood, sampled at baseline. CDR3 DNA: TGTGCCAGCGCCCCGGGACTAGGAGGGGGGGAGCAGTTCTTC. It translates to CASAPGLGGGEQFF.